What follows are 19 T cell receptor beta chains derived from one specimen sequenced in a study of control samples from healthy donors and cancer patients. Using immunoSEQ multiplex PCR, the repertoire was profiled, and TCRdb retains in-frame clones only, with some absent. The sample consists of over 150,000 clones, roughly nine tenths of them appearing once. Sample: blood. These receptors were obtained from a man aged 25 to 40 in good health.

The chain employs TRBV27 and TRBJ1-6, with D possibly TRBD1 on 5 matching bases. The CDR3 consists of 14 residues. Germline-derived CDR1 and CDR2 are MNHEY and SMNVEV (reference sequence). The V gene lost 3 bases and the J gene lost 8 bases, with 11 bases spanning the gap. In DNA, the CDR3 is TGTGCCAGCAGTTTTTATAGAGGGGATTCACCCCTCCACTTT. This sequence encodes CASSFYRGDSPLHF.

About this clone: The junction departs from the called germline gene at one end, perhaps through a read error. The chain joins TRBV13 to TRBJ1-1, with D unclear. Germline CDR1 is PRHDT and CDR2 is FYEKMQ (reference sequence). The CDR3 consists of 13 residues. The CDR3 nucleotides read TGTGCCAGCCCGCCCCCAGTGAAAACTGAAGCTTTCTTT. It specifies CASPPPVKTEAFF.

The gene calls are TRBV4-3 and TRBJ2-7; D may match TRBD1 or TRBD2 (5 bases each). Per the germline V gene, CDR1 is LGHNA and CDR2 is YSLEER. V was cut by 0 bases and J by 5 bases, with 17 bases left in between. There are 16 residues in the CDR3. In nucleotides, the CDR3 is TGCGCCAGCAGCCAAGAAAGTTTCGGGGCGACACACGAGCAGTACTTC. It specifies CASSQESFGATHEQYF.

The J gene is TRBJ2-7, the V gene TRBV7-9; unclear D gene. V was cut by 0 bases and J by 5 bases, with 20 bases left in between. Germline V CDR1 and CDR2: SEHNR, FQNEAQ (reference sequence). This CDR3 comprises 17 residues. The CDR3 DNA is TGTGCCAGCAGCTTAGCGCAGTTGGTGGCCCCTCGGGACGAGCAGTACTTC. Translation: CASSLAQLVAPRDEQYF. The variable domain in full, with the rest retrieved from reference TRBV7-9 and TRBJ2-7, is DTGVSQNPRHKITKRGQNVTFRCDPISEHNRLYWYRQTLGQGPEFLTYFQNEAQLEKSRLLSDRFSAERPKGSFSTLEIQRTEQGDSAMYLCASSLAQLVAPRDEQYFGPGTRLTVT.

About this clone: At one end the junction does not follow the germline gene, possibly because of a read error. CDR3 bases: TGTGCCAGCAGTAAAGCTAGGACAGGGGAGCTCGGGACGCGGGGGAGCTCTGGAAACACCATATATTTT. Protein: CASSKARTGELGTRGSSGNTIYF. The gene calls are TRBV6-1 and TRBJ1-3; 9 nucleotides align to TRBD1. The germline V gene has CDR1 MNHNS and CDR2 SASEGT. The CDR3 runs 23 residues.

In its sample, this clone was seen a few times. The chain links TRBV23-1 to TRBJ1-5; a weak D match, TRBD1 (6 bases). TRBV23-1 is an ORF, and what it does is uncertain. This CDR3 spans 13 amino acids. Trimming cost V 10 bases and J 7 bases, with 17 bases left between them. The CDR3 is CANTRGGSQPQHF. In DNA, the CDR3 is TGCGCCAACACGAGGGGGGGGTCCCAGCCCCAGCATTTT.

CDR3: CSASEGSSYNSPLHF. CDR3 in DNA: TGCAGTGCTAGTGAGGGGAGCTCCTATAATTCACCCCTCCACTTT. This chain links TRBV20-1 with TRBJ1-6, with a possible D match to TRBD1 (5 bases). The V end was cut by 3 bases, the J end by 0 bases, with 9 bases between. The CDR3 is made up of 15 amino acids. Germline assignment: CDR1 DFQATT and CDR2 SNEGSKA (reference sequence).

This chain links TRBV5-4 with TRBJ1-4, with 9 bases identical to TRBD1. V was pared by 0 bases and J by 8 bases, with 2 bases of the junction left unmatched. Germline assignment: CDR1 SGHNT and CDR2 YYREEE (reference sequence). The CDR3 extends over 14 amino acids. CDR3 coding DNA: TGTGCCAGCAGCTTGGGACAGGGGGGAGAAAAACTGTTTTTT. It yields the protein CASSLGQGGEKLFF. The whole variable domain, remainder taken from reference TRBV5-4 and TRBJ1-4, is ETGVTQSPTHLIKTRGQQVTLRCSSQSGHNTVSWYQQALGQGPQFIFQYYREEENGRGNFPPRFSGLQFPNYSSELNVNALELDDSALYLCASSLGQGGEKLFFGSGTQLSVL.

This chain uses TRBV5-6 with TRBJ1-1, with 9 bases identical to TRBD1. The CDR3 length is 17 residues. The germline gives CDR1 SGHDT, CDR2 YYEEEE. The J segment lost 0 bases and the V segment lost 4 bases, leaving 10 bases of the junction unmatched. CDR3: CASSSRDRAPMNTEAFF. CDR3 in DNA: TGTGCCAGCAGCAGCCGGGACAGGGCCCCCATGAACACTGAAGCTTTCTTT. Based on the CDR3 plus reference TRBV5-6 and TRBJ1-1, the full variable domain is DAGVTQSPTHLIKTRGQQVTLRCSPKSGHDTVSWYQQALGQGPQFIFQYYEEEERQRGNFPDRFSGHQFPNYSSELNVNALLLGDSALYLCASSSRDRAPMNTEAFFGQGTRLTVV.

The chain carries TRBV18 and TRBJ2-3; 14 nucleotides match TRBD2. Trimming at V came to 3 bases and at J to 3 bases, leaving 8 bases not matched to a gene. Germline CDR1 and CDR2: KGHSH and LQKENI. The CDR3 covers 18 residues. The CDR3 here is CASSPSGTSGSRTDTQYF. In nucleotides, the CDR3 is TGTGCCAGCTCACCGTCCGGGACTAGCGGGAGTAGGACAGATACGCAGTATTTT.

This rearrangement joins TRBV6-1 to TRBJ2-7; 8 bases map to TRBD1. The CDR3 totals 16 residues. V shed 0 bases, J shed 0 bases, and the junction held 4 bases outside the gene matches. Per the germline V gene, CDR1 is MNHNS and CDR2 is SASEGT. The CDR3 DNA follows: TGTGCCAGCAGTGAAGCCGAGGGACAGGCCTCCTACGAGCAGTACTTC. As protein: CASSEAEGQASYEQYF.

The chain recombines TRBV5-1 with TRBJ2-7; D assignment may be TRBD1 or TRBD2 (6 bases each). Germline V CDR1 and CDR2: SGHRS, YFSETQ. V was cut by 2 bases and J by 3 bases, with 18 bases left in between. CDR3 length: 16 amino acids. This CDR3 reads CASSFGLGGRDYEQYF. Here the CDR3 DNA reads TGCGCCAGCAGCTTCGGACTGGGGGGCAGAGACTACGAGCAGTACTTC.

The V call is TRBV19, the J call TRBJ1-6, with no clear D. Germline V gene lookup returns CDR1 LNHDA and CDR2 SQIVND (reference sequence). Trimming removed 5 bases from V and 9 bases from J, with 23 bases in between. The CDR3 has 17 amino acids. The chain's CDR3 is CASSSLGRPLTISPLHF. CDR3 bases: TGTGCCAGTAGTTCCCTGGGGAGGCCTTTAACGATTTCACCCCTCCACTTT.

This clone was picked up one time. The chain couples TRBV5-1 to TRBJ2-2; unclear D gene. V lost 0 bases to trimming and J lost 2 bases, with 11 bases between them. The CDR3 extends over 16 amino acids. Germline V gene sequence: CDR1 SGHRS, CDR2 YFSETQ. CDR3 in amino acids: CASSLASPANTGELFF. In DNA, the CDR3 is TGCGCCAGCAGCTTGGCCTCGCCAGCAAACACCGGGGAGCTGTTTTTT. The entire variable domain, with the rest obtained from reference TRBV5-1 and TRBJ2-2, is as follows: KAGVTQTPRYLIKTRGQQVTLSCSPISGHRSVSWYQQTPGQGLQFLFEYFSETQRNKGNFPGRFSGRQFSNSRSEMNVSTLELGDSALYLCASSLASPANTGELFFGEGSRLTVL.

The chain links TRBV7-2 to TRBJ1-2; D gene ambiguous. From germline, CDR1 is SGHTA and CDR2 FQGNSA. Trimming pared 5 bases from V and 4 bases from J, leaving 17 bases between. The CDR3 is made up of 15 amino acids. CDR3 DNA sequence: TGTGCCAGCAGCAACCAACAGAGTGGGTTCTATGGCTACACCTTC. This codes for CASSNQQSGFYGYTF.

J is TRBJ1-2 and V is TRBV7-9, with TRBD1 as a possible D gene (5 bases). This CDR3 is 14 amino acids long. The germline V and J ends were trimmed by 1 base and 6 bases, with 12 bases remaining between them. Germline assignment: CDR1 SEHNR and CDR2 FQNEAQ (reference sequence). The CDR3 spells CASSLGKGAHGYTF. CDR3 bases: TGTGCCAGCAGCTTAGGTAAAGGGGCGCATGGCTACACCTTC.

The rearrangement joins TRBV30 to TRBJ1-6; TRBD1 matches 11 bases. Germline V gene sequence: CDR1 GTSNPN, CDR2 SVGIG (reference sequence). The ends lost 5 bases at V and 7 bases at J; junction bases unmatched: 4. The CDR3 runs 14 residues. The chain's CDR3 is CAWLRTGGNSPLHF. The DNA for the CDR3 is TGTGCCTGGCTCAGGACAGGGGGCAATTCACCCCTCCACTTT.

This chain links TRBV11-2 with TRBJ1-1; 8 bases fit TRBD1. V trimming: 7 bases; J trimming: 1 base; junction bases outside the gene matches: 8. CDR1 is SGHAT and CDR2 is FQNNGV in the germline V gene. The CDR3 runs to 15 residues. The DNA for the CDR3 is TGTGCCAGCACAGGGGGCCACTTTGCGAACACTGAAGCTTTCTTT. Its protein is CASTGGHFANTEAFF.

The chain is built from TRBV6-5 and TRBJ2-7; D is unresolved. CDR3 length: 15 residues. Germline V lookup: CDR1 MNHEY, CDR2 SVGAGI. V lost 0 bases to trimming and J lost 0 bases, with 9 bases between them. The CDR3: CASSYSRLGSYEQYF. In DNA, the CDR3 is TGTGCCAGCAGTTACTCACGGTTAGGCTCCTACGAGCAGTACTTC.